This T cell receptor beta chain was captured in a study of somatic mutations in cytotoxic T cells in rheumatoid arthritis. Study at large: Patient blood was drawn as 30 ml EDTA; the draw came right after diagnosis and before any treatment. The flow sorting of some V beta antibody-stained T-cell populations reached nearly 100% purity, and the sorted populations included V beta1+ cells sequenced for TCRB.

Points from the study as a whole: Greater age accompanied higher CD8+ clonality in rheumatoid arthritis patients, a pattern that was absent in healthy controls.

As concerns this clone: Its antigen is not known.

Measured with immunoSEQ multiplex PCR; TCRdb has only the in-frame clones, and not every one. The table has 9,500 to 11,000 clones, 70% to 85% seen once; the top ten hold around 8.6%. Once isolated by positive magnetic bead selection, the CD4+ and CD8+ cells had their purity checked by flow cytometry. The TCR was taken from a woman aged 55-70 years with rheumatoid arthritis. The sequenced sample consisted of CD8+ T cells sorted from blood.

The CDR3 sequence: CASSLSPHGGPNEKLFF. As DNA, the CDR3 is TGTGCCAGCAGCTTATCCCCTCACGGTGGGCCGAATGAAAAACTGTTTTTT. This sequence joins TRBV5-4 and TRBJ1-4; D is unresolved. This CDR3 contains 17 residues. CDR1 and CDR2 (germline): SGHNT, YYREEE (reference sequence). Trimming took off 2 bases at V and 5 bases at J, with 19 bases between the two ends.